The 25 T cell receptor beta chains in this list originate from one sample, sequenced in a study of post-analysis software for immune sequencing data. Unique molecular identifiers were built into the TCR beta cDNA libraries. Via MiXCR, TCRdb re-called the PCR reads, giving one row per CDR3 protein. The sample comprises fewer than 850,000 distinct CDR3 sequences, just under 30% of which are singletons, and roughly 0.57% rests with the top ten. Study-level findings and limits: In patients, about five TRBV segments were more frequent than in controls, with TRBV5-6, TRBV5-1 and TRBV20-1 among them.

No antigen has been assigned to these receptors. The material sequenced was blood. These receptors were taken from a girl aged 10 to 17 with multiple sclerosis.

This clonotype came up a few times. The chain uses TRBV15 and TRBJ2-7, with 8 nucleotides matching TRBD1. Germline V CDR1 and CDR2: LNHNV, YYDKDF (reference sequence). There are 14 residues in the CDR3. The trim removed 0 bases at V and 7 bases at J, leaving 5 bases unmatched. The CDR3 sequence: CATSRDQGALEQYF. The CDR3 DNA reads as TGTGCCACCAGCAGAGATCAGGGGGCGTTAGAGCAGTACTTC.

This clonotype occurred a few times. This CDR3 is CSALTPGVADTQYF. The CDR3, as DNA: TGCAGTGCCCTGACTCCTGGAGTTGCAGATACGCAGTATTTT. The chain combines TRBV20-1 with TRBJ2-3; D call uncertain. Germline CDR1 is DFQATT and CDR2 is SNEGSKA (reference sequence). Between the trimmed V and J ends, which lost 6 bases and 4 bases, there was a span of 17 bases. The CDR3 consists of 14 residues.

A few counts support this clonotype. The chain employs TRBV7-8 and TRBJ2-7; 13 bases match TRBD2. The CDR3 is made up of 16 amino acids. The germline V gene has CDR1 SGHVS and CDR2 FQNEAQ. Germline trimming cut 3 bases from V and 3 bases from J; bases unmatched to any gene: 5. The CDR3 DNA reads TGTGCCAGCAGCTTCGGACTAGCGGGAGAGGGCTACGAGCAGTACTTC. As protein: CASSFGLAGEGYEQYF.

This chain links TRBV5-1 with TRBJ2-1; a weak D match, TRBD1 (6 bases). CDR3 size: 15 residues. Trimming shortened V by 1 base and J by 0 bases, and 8 bases separated the two germline ends. Germline V gene sequence: CDR1 SGHRS, CDR2 YFSETQ. The CDR3 here is CASSLTGNSYNEQFF. CDR3 in DNA: TGCGCCAGCAGCTTGACAGGGAACTCCTACAATGAGCAGTTCTTC.

This chain connects TRBV11-2 to TRBJ2-6; D call uncertain. V gave up 5 bases and J gave up 4 bases, with 15 bases separating them. This CDR3 contains 16 residues. Per the germline V gene, CDR1 is SGHAT and CDR2 is FQNNGV. CDR3 sequence: CASSMPRASGANVLTF. The CDR3, as DNA: TGTGCCAGCAGCATGCCCCGTGCCTCCGGGGCCAACGTCCTGACTTTC.

This chain uses TRBV5-4 with TRBJ1-4, with D unresolved. The V end lost 1 base, the J end lost 8 bases, and 12 bases lay between the germline ends. CDR3 length equals 14 residues. Germline V lookup: CDR1 SGHNT, CDR2 YYREEE (reference sequence). CDR3 nucleotides: TGTGCCAGCAGCTTGTCTGGGTCCGGGGAAAAACTGTTTTTT. It is translated as CASSLSGSGEKLFF.

Notes on this clonotype: One end of the junction does not line up with germline, which may come from a read error. V gene TRBV7-7 combines with J gene TRBJ2-3; 10 nucleotides agree with TRBD2. The CDR3 is 16 amino acids. The germline gives CDR1 SSHAT, CDR2 FNYEAQ (reference sequence). The CDR3 nucleotides are TGTGCTAGCAGCCCAGTGGGAGCGGGAGGGATAGATACGCAGTATTTT. This codes for CASSPVGAGGIDTQYF.

In its sample, this clonotype was seen a few times. The genes are TRBV12-3 or TRBV12-4 and TRBJ2-1; D is unresolved. V was pared by 6 bases and J by 9 bases, with 12 bases between. The CDR3 contains 12 residues. CDR3 in amino acids: CASRLRAAEQFF. The DNA of the CDR3 is TGTGCCAGCAGGTTACGGGCGGCTGAGCAGTTCTTC.

V usage is TRBV10-2 and J usage is TRBJ2-3, with TRBD2 matching 7 bases. The CDR3 spans 15 residues. Per the germline V gene, CDR1 is WSHSY and CDR2 is SAAADI. V lost 3 bases and J lost 3; bases outside the gene matches: 6. In DNA form, the CDR3 reads TGCGCCAGCAGTGAAGGCGGGAGATCAACAGATACGCAGTATTTT. Translating it yields CASSEGGRSTDTQYF.

The chain's CDR3 is CASSLEGAWTYEQYF. The CDR3 nucleotides read TGTGCCAGCAGCTTGGAGGGGGCATGGACCTACGAGCAGTACTTC. The rearrangement uses TRBV11-2 and TRBJ2-7; D might be TRBD1 (7 bases). CDR3 length equals 15 residues. With 3 bases removed from V and 2 bases from J, the gap between germline ends came to 14 bases. Germline V gene data show CDR1 as SGHAT and CDR2 as FQNNGV. The complete variable domain, with remaining parts taken from reference TRBV11-2 and TRBJ2-7, reads EAGVAQSPRYKIIEKRQSVAFWCNPISGHATLYWYQQILGQGPKLLIQFQNNGVVDDSQLPKDRFSAERLKGVDSTLKIQPAKLEDSAVYLCASSLEGAWTYEQYFGPGTRLTVT.

CDR3 protein: CASSLGRVKNIQYF. The CDR3 bases are TGCGCCAGCAGTCTCGGGCGGGTCAAAAACATTCAGTACTTC. V and J are TRBV10-2 and TRBJ2-4, with D perhaps TRBD2 (5 bases). Germline lookup yields CDR1 WSHSY and CDR2 SAAADI. V lost 5 bases, J lost 3 bases, and 11 bases lay in between. The CDR3 consists of 14 residues.

This clonotype appeared a few times. V and J are TRBV5-6 and TRBJ1-4, with D possibly TRBD1 on 6 matching bases. The CDR3 sequence is 16 residues long. The germline V gene has CDR1 SGHDT and CDR2 YYEEEE. Between the trimmed V and J ends, which lost 1 base and 5 bases, there was a span of 15 bases. In DNA, the CDR3 is TGTGCCAGCAGCTTGACAGGGAAGGGAAGGAATGAAAAACTGTTTTTT. Translated: CASSLTGKGRNEKLFF. The full variable domain, its missing parts supplied by reference TRBV5-6 and TRBJ1-4, is DAGVTQSPTHLIKTRGQQVTLRCSPKSGHDTVSWYQQALGQGPQFIFQYYEEEERQRGNFPDRFSGHQFPNYSSELNVNALLLGDSALYLCASSLTGKGRNEKLFFGSGTQLSVL.

The V call is TRBV6-5, the J call TRBJ1-4; 7 positions match TRBD1. The CDR3 is 15 residues long. Per the germline V gene, CDR1 is MNHEY and CDR2 is SVGAGI. After removal of 6 bases from V and 0 bases from J, the junction contained 4 bases not matched to a gene. The CDR3 region has the DNA TGTGCCAGCAGACGACAGGGAGCAACTAATGAAAAACTGTTTTTT. It translates to CASRRQGATNEKLFF.

The chain uses TRBV7-8 and TRBJ2-3, with 12 bases matching TRBD2. The trim removed 5 bases at V and 5 bases at J, leaving 8 bases unmatched. The CDR3 covers 16 residues. CDR1 SGHVS and CDR2 FQNEAQ come from the germline V gene. CDR3 DNA sequence: TGTGCCAGCAGCCTACTAGCGGGAGGTAGTATAGATACGCAGTATTTT. This encodes CASSLLAGGSIDTQYF.

This clonotype was observed a handful of times. The chain couples TRBV7-8 to TRBJ2-3; 7 bases agree with TRBD2. V lost 7 bases to trimming and J lost 7 bases; unmatched junction nucleotides: 11. Germline-derived CDR1 and CDR2 are SGHVS and FQNEAQ. The CDR3 is made up of 14 amino acids. CDR3 in amino acids: CASTPGGSGYTQYF. The CDR3, as DNA: TGTGCCAGCACACCGGGGGGATCCGGGTATACGCAGTATTTT. The full variable domain, completed using reference TRBV7-8 and TRBJ2-3, is GAGVSQSPRYKVAKRGQDVALRCDPISGHVSLFWYQQALGQGPEFLTYFQNEAQLDKSGLPSDRFFAERPEGSVSTLKIQRTQQEDSAVYLCASTPGGSGYTQYFGPGTRLTVL.

In its sample, this clonotype was seen a few times. The genes are TRBV6-6 and TRBJ2-3; 8 bases are a match to TRBD2. The germline V gene encodes CDR1 MNHNY and CDR2 SVGAGI (reference sequence). CDR3 length: 16 amino acids. The junction had 6 bases not matched to a gene; V was cut back by 2 bases and J by 2 bases. The CDR3 spells CASSYRGSGDTDTQYF. CDR3 coding DNA: TGTGCCAGCAGTTACCGGGGTAGCGGGGACACAGATACGCAGTATTTT.

The V and J genes are TRBV10-3 and TRBJ2-2; TRBD2 matches at 11 bases. V dropped 6 bases and J dropped 0; count of bases not matched to a gene: 9. The germline gives CDR1 ENHRY, CDR2 SYGVKD. This CDR3 spans 18 amino acids. CDR3 sequence: CAIRGTGTSGANTGELFF. The CDR3 DNA sequence: TGTGCCATCAGAGGAACCGGGACTAGCGGAGCGAACACCGGGGAGCTGTTTTTT.

This clonotype showed up just a few times. J is TRBJ1-1 and V is TRBV6-5; D is perhaps TRBD1 (6 bases). CDR1 is MNHEY, CDR2 SVGAGI, per germline. The CDR3 spans 16 residues. Trimming removed 8 bases from V and 1 base from J, with 20 bases in between. CDR3 nucleotides: TGTGCCAGCCGGCGGGGGGCCAATCTCGGGAACACTGAAGCTTTCTTT. Protein: CASRRGANLGNTEAFF.

This clonotype was detected a few times. The chain recombines TRBV29-1 with TRBJ2-1, with 12 bases fitting TRBD1. The CDR3 consists of 16 residues. The J segment lost 8 bases and the V segment lost 2 bases, leaving 10 bases of the junction unmatched. CDR1 is SQVTM, CDR2 ANQGSEA, per germline. The CDR3 spells CSVERGAGTGGDEQFF. CDR3 nucleotide sequence: TGCAGCGTTGAACGCGGAGCCGGGACAGGGGGCGATGAGCAGTTCTTC.

This sequence joins TRBV3-1 and TRBJ2-5; D uncertain. This CDR3 is built from 15 residues. The germline CDR1 and CDR2 sequences are LGHDT and YNNKEL (reference sequence). Trimming pared 0 bases from V and 2 bases from J, leaving 10 bases between. The CDR3 coding sequence is TGTGCCAGCAGCCAAGATCTTGGTCAACAAGAGACCCAGTACTTC. Translating it yields CASSQDLGQQETQYF.

The table lists this clonotype with a few counts. The chain joins TRBV5-1 to TRBJ2-3; 13 nucleotides match TRBD2. CDR1 and CDR2 (germline): SGHRS, YFSETQ. V lost 3 bases to trimming and J lost 2 bases; unmatched junction nucleotides: 3. The CDR3 has 16 amino acids. DNA for the CDR3: TGCGCCAGCAGCTCCGGGACTAGCGGGAACACAGATACGCAGTATTTT. It translates to CASSSGTSGNTDTQYF.

The table lists this clonotype with a few counts. This chain uses TRBV10-3 with TRBJ2-1; 10 bases are a match to TRBD2. Germline CDR1 reads ENHRY; CDR2 reads SYGVKD. Germline trimming cut 5 bases from V and 6 bases from J; bases unmatched to any gene: 4. CDR3 length: 14 residues. The CDR3 sequence: CAISPTSGINEQFF. The CDR3 DNA reads TGTGCCATCAGTCCAACTAGCGGGATCAATGAGCAGTTCTTC.

The gene calls are TRBV7-2 and TRBJ2-3; a possible D gene is TRBD2 (7 bases). V was shortened by 2 bases and J by 5 bases, with 20 bases between the two germline ends. Germline CDR1 is SGHTA and CDR2 is FQGNSA. The CDR3 is 17 residues long. The CDR3 region has the DNA TGTGCCAGCAGCTTATCGGGTTCAGGGGCGGGGGTAGATACGCAGTATTTT. This sequence encodes CASSLSGSGAGVDTQYF.

Concerning this clonotype: The junction differs from germline at one of its ends, possibly a read error. The chain links TRBV5-5 to TRBJ1-1; no reliable D call. The CDR3 is 18 residues long. Germline V CDR1 and CDR2: SGHKS, YYEKEE (reference sequence). CDR3 loop: CTSSLDSGLVDLGTEAFF. Written as DNA, the CDR3 is TGTACCAGCAGCTTGGATAGCGGGCTCGTGGATCTGGGCACTGAAGCTTTCTTT.

This sequence joins TRBV6-5 and TRBJ2-5; D is unresolved. The CDR3 is made up of 15 amino acids. Trimming shortened V by 0 bases and J by 3 bases, and 11 bases separated the two germline ends. Germline V gene sequence: CDR1 MNHEY, CDR2 SVGAGI. The CDR3 here is CASSYSRWGKETQYF. CDR3 sequence (DNA): TGTGCCAGCAGTTACTCGAGATGGGGAAAAGAGACCCAGTACTTC.